The table lists the clone carrying this TCR beta chain with a few counts. Its specificity is not known. This sample was included in a study of T cells after yellow fever vaccination. Study observations and caveats: Among primary-vaccination clones, most reappeared after the booster, at about 95% for CD4 and 85% to 90% for CD8. The presence of abundant clonotypes contaminating from the bulk population was possible in FACS-sorted repertoires.

A process of 5'RACE template switching, which added a universal primer site and UMIs, was used to make TCR cDNA. Each CDR3 protein gets one entry after TCRdb re-called the 5' RACE reads with MiXCR. Of some 340,000 distinct CDR3 sequences detected, around 11% appear once; the ten largest clones hold approximately 3%. The CDR3 spans 13 residues. Looked up from germline, CDR1 is MNHNS and CDR2 is SASEGT. Deletions cut 1 base from V and 5 bases from J, with 7 bases between. This material consisted of CD4+ T cells sorted from PBMCs, taken 45 days after the yellow fever booster vaccination. This receptor was taken from a man younger than 30 who received the YFV17D yellow fever vaccine. The gene calls are TRBV6-1 and TRBJ2-3, with D possibly called TRBD1 or TRBD2 (6 bases each). The CDR3 protein is CASSEEGGDTQYF. DNA of the CDR3: TGTGCCAGCAGTGAAGAGGGGGGAGATACGCAGTATTTT.